These 3 T cell receptor beta chains share one sample of origin, sequenced in a study of beta chain features in type 1 diabetes. Which antigens these TCRs recognize remains unknown. Overall study findings and caveats: All four CD4+ subsets from Type 1 diabetes patients carried moderately but significantly shorter TCRB CDR3s.

Of the isolated RNA, all was reverse transcribed, and so the sequenced material was expressed TCRB transcripts. Here immunoSEQ multiplex PCR was the method, and the copy in TCRdb shows in-frame clones only, minus some. The sample has roughly 330,000 clones, roughly 13% seen once. What was sequenced was naive CD4+ T cells from blood. Receptors were obtained from a woman younger than 35 with type 1 diabetes.

The chain recombines TRBV6-5 with TRBJ2-5, with 14 bases lining up with TRBD2. Germline loops: CDR1 MNHEY, CDR2 SVGAGI. The CDR3 consists of 14 residues. V shed 6 bases and J 5 bases; nucleotides not matched to a gene: 2. This CDR3 reads CASSRLAGGETQYF. CDR3 nucleotide sequence: TGTGCCAGCAGCCGACTAGCGGGGGGGGAGACCCAGTACTTC.

This clone has only a few counts. The V call is TRBV6-6, the J call TRBJ1-2, with D perhaps matching TRBD1 (5 bases). The CDR3 is made up of 15 amino acids. V lost 5 bases and J lost 4, with 17 bases in between. Germline V lookup: CDR1 MNHNY, CDR2 SVGAGI (reference sequence). CDR3 region: CASSTTGLGSYGYTF. DNA of the CDR3: TGTGCCAGCAGTACCACAGGCCTCGGGAGCTATGGCTACACCTTC.

The chain couples TRBV13 to TRBJ1-2, with D perhaps TRBD1 (5 bases). Germline CDR1 reads PRHDT; CDR2 reads FYEKMQ (reference sequence). V was trimmed by 2 bases and J by 8 bases, leaving 15 bases between them. The CDR3 length is 14 residues. CDR3 amino acids: CASSLRFRGRGYTF. In nucleotides, the CDR3 is TGTGCCAGCAGCTTAAGGTTTAGGGGTCGCGGCTACACCTTC.